These 24 T cell receptor beta chains originate from one sample sequenced in a study of shared clonotypes between healthy human individuals. Clones were sequenced by immunoSEQ multiplex PCR, and TCRdb holds only the in-frame ones, with some missing. The repertoire holds some 2,000,000 clones, with under 97% as singletons. The sequenced sample was naive CD4+ T cells sorted from blood. Described subset: CD45RA+ positively selected. These receptors all stem from a man between 18 and 35 years old in good health.

The J gene is TRBJ2-2, the V gene TRBV5-4; 7 bases fit TRBD1. CDR1 and CDR2 (germline): SGHNT, YYREEE (reference sequence). V shed 0 bases, J shed 6 bases, and the junction held 8 bases outside the gene matches. The CDR3 extends over 16 amino acids. CDR3 protein: CASSLEPQTGPGELFF. The CDR3 DNA is TGTGCCAGCAGCTTGGAACCCCAGACAGGGCCCGGGGAGCTGTTTTTT.

The V and J genes are TRBV28 and TRBJ1-5, with a possible D match to TRBD1 (5 bases). CDR3 length: 17 amino acids. CDR1 is MDHEN, CDR2 SYDVKM, per germline. V was clipped by 3 bases and J by 0 bases, with 15 bases between them. CDR3 in amino acids: CASSFPIGGHSNQPQHF. As DNA, the CDR3 is TGTGCCAGCAGTTTTCCCATTGGGGGTCATAGCAATCAGCCCCAGCATTTT.

The chain couples TRBV5-1 to TRBJ2-2; 7 nucleotides line up with TRBD1. The germline V gene encodes CDR1 SGHRS and CDR2 YFSETQ. After removal of 8 bases from V and 3 bases from J, the junction contained 10 bases not matched to a gene. The CDR3 contains 15 residues. The CDR3 loop is CARRPRDSHTGELFF. CDR3 bases: TGCGCCAGACGACCTAGGGACAGTCACACCGGGGAGCTGTTTTTT.

The J gene is TRBJ1-1, the V gene TRBV6-1; possible D gene TRBD1, 5 bases. Germline lookup yields CDR1 MNHNS and CDR2 SASEGT. The CDR3 covers 14 residues. Trimming shortened V by 10 bases and J by 8 bases, and 23 bases separated the two germline ends. This chain's CDR3 is CATTRAGSFAEAFF. The DNA for the CDR3 is TGTGCCACCACCCGGGCAGGGAGTTTCGCCGAAGCTTTCTTT.

This chain joins TRBV27 and TRBJ2-5; D call uncertain. Germline V gene lookup returns CDR1 MNHEY and CDR2 SMNVEV (reference sequence). Between the trimmed V and J ends, which lost 2 bases and 3 bases, there was a span of 10 bases. CDR3 size: 14 residues. As DNA, the CDR3 is TGTGCCAGCAGTTTACTGAACACCAAAGAGACCCAGTACTTC. This gives the protein CASSLLNTKETQYF.

This chain links TRBV27 with TRBJ1-6, with unresolved D. Germline values: CDR1 MNHEY, CDR2 SMNVEV (reference sequence). The CDR3 runs to 14 residues. V was shortened by 6 bases and J by 6 bases, with 12 bases between the two germline ends. The CDR3 loop is CASRFWQANSPLHF. The DNA of the CDR3 is TGTGCCAGCAGGTTTTGGCAGGCTAATTCACCCCTCCACTTT.

V and J are TRBV2 and TRBJ2-7, with TRBD1 identical over 8 bases. Germline V lookup: CDR1 SNHLY, CDR2 FYNNEI. J was trimmed by 6 bases and V by 8 bases; bases with no gene match: 12. This CDR3 contains 14 residues. The CDR3 protein is CASCIDRGTREQYF. The CDR3 coding sequence is TGTGCCAGCTGCATCGACAGGGGTACGCGCGAGCAGTACTTC.

The V gene is TRBV11-3, the J gene TRBJ2-1; D gene uncertain. The length of the CDR3 is 13 residues. Germline CDR1 is SGHNT and CDR2 is YENEEA. The V end lost 4 bases, the J end lost 8 bases, and 12 bases lay between the germline ends. The DNA for the CDR3 is TGTGCCAGCAGCTCCAACCAACTCGATGAGCAGTTCTTC. It is translated as CASSSNQLDEQFF.

Written as DNA, the CDR3 is TGTGCCAGCAGCTTTGGAGCGGGGGGTAAATACAATGAGCAGTTCTTC. Protein: CASSFGAGGKYNEQFF. The chain links TRBV11-3 to TRBJ2-1, with TRBD2 identical over 9 bases. The germline CDR1 and CDR2 sequences are SGHNT and YENEEA. This CDR3 contains 16 residues. Losses at the gene ends were 3 bases for V and 4 bases for J; bases not matched to a gene: 7.

In regard to this clone: Other DNA sequences in the same sample also yield this CDR3. The V gene is TRBV27, the J gene TRBJ2-7, with D uncertain. The CDR3 covers 14 residues. Germline assignment: CDR1 MNHEY and CDR2 SMNVEV (reference sequence). The V gene lost 2 bases and the J gene lost 0 bases, with 8 bases spanning the gap. The CDR3 bases are TGTGCCAGCAGTTTAAAACGGGCCTCCTACGAGCAGTACTTC. Protein sequence: CASSLKRASYEQYF.

The V gene is TRBV4-2, the J gene TRBJ1-4; unclear D gene. V was shortened by 4 bases and J by 7 bases, with 7 bases between the two germline ends. Germline assignment: CDR1 LGHNA and CDR2 YNFKEQ. The CDR3 is made up of 12 amino acids. The CDR3 nucleotides are TGTGCCAGCAGCCCCCGGAGTGAAAAACTGTTTTTT. Translating gives CASSPRSEKLFF.

The chain joins TRBV6-1 to TRBJ2-7; D could derive from TRBD1 or TRBD2 (5 bases each). The CDR3 is made up of 14 amino acids. CDR1 and CDR2 (germline): MNHNS, SASEGT. The V end was cut by 10 bases, the J end by 0 bases, with 16 bases between. CDR3 protein: CAINRDPSSYEQYF. CDR3 coding DNA: TGTGCCATCAACCGGGACCCCAGCTCCTACGAGCAGTACTTC.

V gene TRBV6-5 combines with J gene TRBJ1-4; possible D gene TRBD1, 5 bases. The CDR3 length is 14 residues. The V end was cut by 5 bases, the J end by 10 bases, with 17 bases between. Germline V gene data show CDR1 as MNHEY and CDR2 as SVGAGI. In DNA, the CDR3 is TGTGCCAGCAGTCCCCAGGGCGTTGGAGGAAAACTGTTTTTT. Translating it yields CASSPQGVGGKLFF.

The chain has TRBV5-1 and TRBJ2-7; D may be TRBD1 (5 bases). The germline V and J ends were trimmed by 1 base and 2 bases, with 10 bases remaining between them. This CDR3 has 14 residues. Germline values: CDR1 SGHRS, CDR2 YFSETQ. CDR3 amino acids: CASSLQGPTYEQYF. CDR3 in DNA: TGCGCCAGCAGCTTGCAGGGCCCTACCTACGAGCAGTACTTC.

The chain combines TRBV6-1 with TRBJ1-5, with D maybe TRBD1 (6 bases). V gave up 10 bases and J gave up 8 bases, with 18 bases separating them. The CDR3 length is 13 residues. The germline V gene has CDR1 MNHNS and CDR2 SASEGT. As DNA, the CDR3 is TGTGCCACCCGAACAGGGTTCGTAGAGCCCCAGCATTTT. Encoded protein: CATRTGFVEPQHF.

The chain employs TRBV7-9 and TRBJ1-1; the D is unclear. This CDR3 spans 13 amino acids. Germline assignment: CDR1 SEHNR and CDR2 FQNEAQ (reference sequence). Trimming took 8 bases from V and 6 from J, leaving 16 bases between them. CDR3 in amino acids: CASAPPGVAEAFF. In DNA form, the CDR3 reads TGTGCCAGCGCCCCCCCCGGGGTGGCTGAAGCTTTCTTT.

This clone was recorded a few times. This chain links TRBV2 with TRBJ1-4, with D perhaps matching TRBD1 (5 bases). Germline V gene lookup returns CDR1 SNHLY and CDR2 FYNNEI. CDR3 length: 13 amino acids. Between the trimmed V and J ends, which lost 6 bases and 7 bases, there was a span of 12 bases. CDR3 coding DNA: TGTGCCAGCAGAGGGGTGGTTGGTGAAAAACTGTTTTTT. Amino acid sequence: CASRGVVGEKLFF. The variable domain in full, completed from reference TRBV2 and TRBJ1-4, reads EPEVTQTPSHQVTQMGQEVILRCVPISNHLYFYWYRQILGQKVEFLVSFYNNEISEKSEIFDDQFSVERPDGSNFTLKIRSTKLEDSAMYFCASRGVVGEKLFFGSGTQLSVL.

The chain combines TRBV7-9 with TRBJ2-3; 7 bases line up with TRBD2. This CDR3 spans 18 amino acids. The germline gives CDR1 SEHNR, CDR2 FQNEAQ (reference sequence). V gave up 3 bases and J gave up 0 bases; unmatched junction bases: 12. The CDR3 region is CASSFSPLGGGSTDTQYF. CDR3 bases: TGTGCCAGCAGCTTTTCTCCCCTTGGCGGGGGAAGCACAGATACGCAGTATTTT.

The chain recombines TRBV5-1 with TRBJ2-2; 7 bases agree with TRBD2. Germline V CDR1 and CDR2: SGHRS, YFSETQ. The CDR3 runs to 16 residues. V gave up 4 bases and J gave up 1 base; unmatched junction bases: 7. Here the CDR3 reads CASSAGGGENTGELFF. The CDR3, as DNA: TGCGCCAGCAGCGCCGGGGGAGGGGAGAACACCGGGGAGCTGTTTTTT.

The J gene is TRBJ2-1, the V gene TRBV6-5; 15 positions agree with TRBD2. After removal of 6 bases from V and 9 bases from J, the junction contained 6 bases not matched to a gene. Germline CDR1 and CDR2: MNHEY and SVGAGI. CDR3 length equals 15 residues. DNA for the CDR3: TGTGCCAGCAGCTTCGGACTAGCGGGAGGGTCTGAGCAGTTCTTC. Translated: CASSFGLAGGSEQFF.

J is TRBJ2-1 and V is TRBV5-1, with TRBD2 matching over 7 bases. The CDR3 sequence is 19 residues long. In germline, CDR1 is SGHRS, CDR2 YFSETQ. Trimming removed 1 base from V and 3 bases from J; junction bases left unmatched: 16. The CDR3 loop is CASSLRLGIGRGYYNEQFF. CDR3 sequence (DNA): TGCGCCAGCAGCTTGAGGTTGGGAATCGGGCGGGGGTACTACAATGAGCAGTTCTTC. The full variable domain, its missing parts supplied by reference TRBV5-1 and TRBJ2-1, is KAGVTQTPRYLIKTRGQQVTLSCSPISGHRSVSWYQQTPGQGLQFLFEYFSETQRNKGNFPGRFSGRQFSNSRSEMNVSTLELGDSALYLCASSLRLGIGRGYYNEQFFGPGTRLTVL.

V gene TRBV5-4 combines with J gene TRBJ2-3, with TRBD2 matching 13 bases. J gave up 3 bases and V 4 bases, and 2 bases lay outside the gene matches. The CDR3 has 15 amino acids. In germline, CDR1 is SGHNT, CDR2 YYREEE (reference sequence). The CDR3 DNA reads as TGTGCCAGCAGCGCGACTAGCGGGAGGACAGATACGCAGTATTTT. Its translation: CASSATSGRTDTQYF.

The table lists this clone with a count of one. V and J are TRBV25-1 and TRBJ1-4; D is uncertain. The V gene's germline CDR1 is MGHDK and CDR2 SYGVNS. V was shortened by 5 bases and J by 2 bases, with 9 bases between the two germline ends. The CDR3 sequence is 14 residues long. CDR3 DNA: TGTGCCAGCAGTTTGAGGGCCACTAATGAAAAACTGTTTTTT. Its translation: CASSLRATNEKLFF.

The chain uses TRBV4-1 and TRBJ1-2; 10 bases line up with TRBD1. Germline lookup yields CDR1 MGHRA and CDR2 YSYEKL. This CDR3 spans 15 amino acids. V was pared by 4 bases and J by 0 bases, with 2 bases of the junction left unmatched. The CDR3 DNA reads TGCGCCAGCAGCCGGGACAGGGGATCTAACTATGGCTACACCTTC. This translates into CASSRDRGSNYGYTF.